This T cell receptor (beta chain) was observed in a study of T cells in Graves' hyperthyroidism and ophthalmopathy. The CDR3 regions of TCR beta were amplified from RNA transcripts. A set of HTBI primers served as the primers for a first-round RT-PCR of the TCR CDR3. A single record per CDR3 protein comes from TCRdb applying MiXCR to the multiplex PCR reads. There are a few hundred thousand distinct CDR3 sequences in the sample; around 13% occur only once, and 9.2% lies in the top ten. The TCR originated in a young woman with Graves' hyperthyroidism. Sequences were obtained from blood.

This CDR3 is CATSLGSSGANVLTF. CDR3 in DNA: TGTGCCACCAGTCTTGGGAGCTCTGGGGCCAACGTCCTGACTTTC. The J gene is TRBJ2-6, the V gene TRBV24-1; tentative D call: TRBD2 (5 bases). Germline assignment: CDR1 KGHDR and CDR2 SFDVKD. Trimming took 6 bases from V and 0 from J, leaving 8 bases between them. CDR3 length: 15 amino acids.